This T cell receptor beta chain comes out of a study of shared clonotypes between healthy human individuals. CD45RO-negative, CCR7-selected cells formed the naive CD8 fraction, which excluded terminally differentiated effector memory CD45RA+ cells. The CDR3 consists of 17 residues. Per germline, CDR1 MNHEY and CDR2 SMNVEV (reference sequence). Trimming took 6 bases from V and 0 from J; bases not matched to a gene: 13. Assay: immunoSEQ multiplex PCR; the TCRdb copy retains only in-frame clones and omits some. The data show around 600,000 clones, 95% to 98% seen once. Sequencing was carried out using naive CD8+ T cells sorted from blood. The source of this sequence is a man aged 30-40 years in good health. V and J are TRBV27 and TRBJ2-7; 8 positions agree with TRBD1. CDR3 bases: TGTGCCAGCAGCAAATCGTTGGGACAGGCTGTCTCCTACGAGCAGTACTTC. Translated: CASSKSLGQAVSYEQYF.